The source of this T cell receptor (beta chain) is a study of regulatory T cells in long-lasting Graves disease. General study points: Having only a small sample size may have limited accuracy.

This clonotype was counted many times. The antigen remains undetermined. Arm-PCR with iRepertoire HTBI primers amplified the CDR3 regions for these TCR beta libraries. Each CDR3 protein is one row after TCRdb ran MiXCR on the multiplex PCR reads. Of a few hundred thousand distinct CDR3 sequences listed, about 10% were seen once; the top ten hold 15% to 20%. Time point noted: newly diagnosed GD, antithyroid drugs for less than 3 months. RNA isolated from PBMCs was used to make the TCR library. The peripheral blood volume drawn was approximately 9 milliliters, and it was collected into EDTA tubes. The germline CDR1 and CDR2 sequences are MNHEY and SVGAGI. V gave up 0 bases and J gave up 5 bases, with 20 bases separating them. The CDR3 consists of 18 residues. A further study also used this sample, focusing on T cells in Graves' hyperthyroidism and ophthalmopathy. This second report adds: With the HTBI primer set, the TCR CDR3 went through a first round of RT-PCR.

This clonotype was sampled from a woman in her late teens or twenties with Graves disease. The sequencing here drew on peripheral blood mononuclear cells (PBMCs), taken at new diagnosis, from a patient treated with antithyroid drugs. The chain employs TRBV6-5 and TRBJ2-1; D may match TRBD1 or TRBD2 (5 bases each). In nucleotides, the CDR3 is TGTGCCAGCAGTTACTCGTTACCGGGACCCCCTAAAAACAATGAGCAGTTCTTC. Its translation: CASSYSLPGPPKNNEQFF.